The T cell receptor (beta chain) described here comes from a study of T-cell reconstitution after alpha-beta-depleted transplantation in children. Unique molecular identifiers were incorporated when the TCRbeta library was constructed. TCRdb reanalysed the PCR reads using MiXCR and keeps one entry per CDR3 protein. The sample includes more than 90,000 distinct CDR3 sequences, roughly 8.3% of them seen just once. This clonotype was found many times. Deletions cut 1 base from V and 6 bases from J, with 3 bases between. Germline V gene data show CDR1 as SEHNR and CDR2 as FQNEAQ (reference sequence). This CDR3 contains 12 residues.

This chain links TRBV7-9 with TRBJ2-2; D is unresolved. The TCR comes from a human donor who donated a stem cell graft to a child with congenital amegakaryocytic thrombocytopenia. The sample in question was PBMCs from the stem cell graft donor, obtained from the stem cell graft. The CDR3 sequence: CASSLEAGELFF. CDR3 nucleotides: TGTGCCAGCAGCTTAGAGGCCGGGGAGCTGTTTTTT.